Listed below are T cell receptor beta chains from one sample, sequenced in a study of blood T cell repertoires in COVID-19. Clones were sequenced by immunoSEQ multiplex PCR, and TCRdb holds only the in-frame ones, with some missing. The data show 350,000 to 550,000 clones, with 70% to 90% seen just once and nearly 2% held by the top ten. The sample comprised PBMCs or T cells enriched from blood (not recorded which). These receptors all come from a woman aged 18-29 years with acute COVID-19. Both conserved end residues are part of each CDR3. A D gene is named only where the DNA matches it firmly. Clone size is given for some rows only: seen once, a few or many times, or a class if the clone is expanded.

TGTGCCAGCAGCGTAGGGGCTGGTCGAGAAAAACTGTTTTTT,CASSVGAGREKLFF,-,-,TRBV9,TRBJ1-4
TGTGCCAGCAGCTTAGTTCGAGGGACTAGCGGACGGAATGAGCAGTTCTTC,CASSLVRGTSGRNEQFF,TRBD2,few,TRBV7-2,TRBJ2-1
TGTGCCAGCAAAGGGCGACAGGGTACGTGCGAGCAGTACTTC,CASKGRQGTCEQYF,-,-,TRBV21-1,TRBJ2-7
TGTGCCAGCAGCTTGTCAGACTACTATGGAGCTTTCTTT,CASSLSDYYGAFF,-,-,TRBV5-6,TRBJ1-1
TGTGCCAGTAGTATTGTACGGGGACTAGTCCCCGGGGAGCTGTTTTTT,CASSIVRGLVPGELFF,TRBD2,-,TRBV19,TRBJ2-2
TGTGCCAGCAGTGACACAGCGGGGGGGCATTCCGGGGAGCTGTTTTTT,CASSDTAGGHSGELFF,TRBD2,-,TRBV6-4,TRBJ2-2
TGCGCCAGCAGCGAAGGCCTAACCTACGAGCAGTACTTC,CASSEGLTYEQYF,-,-,TRBV4-1,TRBJ2-7
TGTGCCAGCACCCCATGGCAGGGGGACTATGGCTACACCTTC,CASTPWQGDYGYTF,TRBD1,few,TRBV11-2,TRBJ1-2
TGTGCCAGCAGTGGTTGGGCTACAGGCCTAAATGAGCAGTTCTTC,CASSGWATGLNEQFF,-,-,TRBV28,TRBJ2-1
TGCGCCAGCAGCCTGCGGACTAGCGGGAGGGATAGTGAGCAGTTCTTC,CASSLRTSGRDSEQFF,TRBD2,-,TRBV5-1,TRBJ2-1
TGTGCCAGTCAGCTTACCCTTACTAGCGGGAAAGCCAAAAACATTCAGTACTTC,CASQLTLTSGKAKNIQYF,TRBD2,once,TRBV7-8,TRBJ2-4
TGTGCCAGCAGTTACGACGACAGGGCCCTTATGCATGAGCAGTTCTTC,CASSYDDRALMHEQFF,TRBD1,-,TRBV6-5,TRBJ2-1
TGTGCCAGTAGTGCCGAACAGGGGGTGGTCTACAATGAGCAGTTCTTC,CASSAEQGVVYNEQFF,TRBD1,-,TRBV19,TRBJ2-1
TGTGCCTGGAGTGTACCAGGGACCGGGGAGCTGTTTTTT,CAWSVPGTGELFF,-,-,TRBV30,TRBJ2-2
TGTGCCAGCAGCTCTCGACAGGGTAAACTAGATACGCAGTATTTT,CASSSRQGKLDTQYF,TRBD1,-,TRBV7-9,TRBJ2-3
TGCAGTGCTAGTGTAACAGGGCTAAATGAAAAACTGTTTTTT,CSASVTGLNEKLFF,-,-,TRBV20-1,TRBJ1-4
TGTGCCAGCAGCTTAAATGCGGGGCGAGATTCACCCCTCCACTTT,CASSLNAGRDSPLHF,-,-,TRBV7-3,TRBJ1-6
TGCGCCAGCAGCAGGGACAGGGGAACTGAAGCTTTCTTT,CASSRDRGTEAFF,TRBD1,-,TRBV5-1,TRBJ1-1
TGTGCCAGCGAAACCGGGACAGGGGAAGAGACCCAGTACTTC,CASETGTGEETQYF,TRBD1,-,TRBV7-2,TRBJ2-5
TGTGCCAGCCGCGGGACAGGGGTTTACCAGCCCCAGCATTTT,CASRGTGVYQPQHF,TRBD1,-,TRBV6-5,TRBJ1-5
TGTGCCAGCAGCCAAGAACTAGCGGGAATCGGGGAGCTGTTTTTT,CASSQELAGIGELFF,TRBD2,-,TRBV3-1/TRBV3-2,TRBJ2-2
TGTGCCAGCAGTTACCCTACTAGCGGGAGCCCCTACGAGCAGTACTTC,CASSYPTSGSPYEQYF,TRBD2,-,TRBV6-2/TRBV6-3,TRBJ2-7
TGTGCCAGCAGCGTAGTTAGGGGGAGAGCCAAAAACATTCAGTACTTC,CASSVVRGRAKNIQYF,-,-,TRBV9,TRBJ2-4
TGCAGCGTTGCGGGCAGGGGGAACTATGGCTACACCTTC,CSVAGRGNYGYTF,TRBD1,-,TRBV29-1,TRBJ1-2
TGCGCCAGCAGTCTTGCGGGAACTTACGAGCAGTACTTC,CASSLAGTYEQYF,-,few,TRBV5-1,TRBJ2-7
TGTGCCAGCTCACCGTGGGACAGTTCGAACTATGGCTACACCTTC,CASSPWDSSNYGYTF,TRBD1,once,TRBV18,TRBJ1-2
TGCGCCAGCACCCGGGGGGGGAACACCGGGGAGCTGTTTTTT,CASTRGGNTGELFF,TRBD2,-,TRBV5-1,TRBJ2-2
TGTGCCAGCTCACCTTCTAGCGGGGGACAAGAGACCCAGTACTTC,CASSPSSGGQETQYF,TRBD2,many,TRBV18,TRBJ2-5
TGTGCCAGTGGGGCAGGGGGCAATCAGCCCCAGCATTTT,CASGAGGNQPQHF,-,-,TRBV19,TRBJ1-5
TGTGCCAGCATTAAAGGTCAGGCTAGCGGGAGCACAGATACGCAGTATTTT,CASIKGQASGSTDTQYF,TRBD2,-,TRBV28,TRBJ2-3
TGTGCCAGCAGTCCAATCTCAGGGGGACATGAAGCTTTCTTT,CASSPISGGHEAFF,TRBD1,-,TRBV3-1/TRBV3-2,TRBJ1-1